Presented here are 25 T cell receptor beta chains from one specimen sequenced in a study of cytomegalovirus exposure and HLA in healthy donors. PCR primers comprised 60 Vbeta and 13 Jbeta primers. Only in-frame clones appear in the TCRdb table, and some are missing; sequencing was by immunoSEQ multiplex PCR. This sample has roughly 98,000 clones, with about four fifths found just once. Sequences were obtained from PBMCs. The receptors come from a female donor in good health and CMV-seropositive.

The chain carries TRBV23-1 and TRBJ2-1, with a possible D match to TRBD1 (6 bases). TRBV23-1 is assigned to the ORF class and has an uncertain function. The CDR3 is 15 residues long. V gave up 3 bases and J gave up 8 bases, with 17 bases separating them. CDR3 sequence reads: CASSHLHNQGYEQFF. CDR3 DNA: TGCGCCAGCAGTCACCTCCATAACCAGGGGTATGAGCAGTTCTTC.

V usage is TRBV7-8 and J usage is TRBJ1-2; D call uncertain. Per the germline V gene, CDR1 is SGHVS and CDR2 is FQNEAQ. Trimming stripped 0 bases from V and 8 bases from J, with 10 bases between. There are 13 residues in the CDR3. The CDR3 DNA is TGTGCCAGCAGCTTAGCCGCCAGTCAAGGCTACACCTTC. Translated, it gives CASSLAASQGYTF.

Within the sample, this clone is medium-sized. The genes are TRBV13 and TRBJ2-3; TRBD2 matches 11 bases. CDR1 and CDR2 from the germline V gene are PRHDT and FYEKMQ (reference sequence). There are 19 residues in the CDR3. V trimming: 1 base; J trimming: 3 bases; junction bases outside the gene matches: 12. The CDR3 spells CASSLANQLAGDGTDTQYF. CDR3 nucleotides: TGTGCCAGCAGCTTAGCCAACCAACTAGCGGGAGATGGGACAGATACGCAGTATTTT.

This chain links TRBV7-9 with TRBJ1-1, with 8 bases identical to TRBD1. V trimming: 2 bases; J trimming: 4 bases; junction bases outside the gene matches: 6. Germline assignment: CDR1 SEHNR and CDR2 FQNEAQ (reference sequence). This CDR3 spans 15 amino acids. The CDR3 nucleotides are TGTGCCAGCAGCTTAAGTTCAGGGGGCTTCACTGAAGCTTTCTTT. Translated: CASSLSSGGFTEAFF.

The V call is TRBV6-1, the J call TRBJ2-3; 11 nucleotides align to TRBD2. The CDR3 runs to 15 residues. Trimming cost V 9 bases and J 6 bases; bases outside gene matches: 11. Germline loops: CDR1 MNHNS, CDR2 SASEGT. As DNA, the CDR3 is TGTGCCAGTGTAAGGACTAGCGGGTCTGGGGATACGCAGTATTTT. Translated: CASVRTSGSGDTQYF.

The chain has TRBV6-5 and TRBJ1-2; 7 bases are shared with TRBD1. Trimming took 2 bases from V and 8 from J; bases not matched to a gene: 2. This CDR3 is built from 12 residues. The germline CDR1 and CDR2 sequences are MNHEY and SVGAGI. In DNA form, the CDR3 reads TGTGCCAGCAGTTACCAAGGGGGCGGCTACACCTTC. Translation gives CASSYQGGGYTF.

V usage is TRBV29-1 and J usage is TRBJ1-1; 7 bases are a match to TRBD1. The CDR3 contains 13 residues. Germline loops: CDR1 SQVTM, CDR2 ANQGSEA. The V gene end was trimmed by 7 bases and the J gene end by 3 bases; junction bases not matched to a gene: 8. The CDR3 sequence is CSALGGGDTEAFF. The CDR3 nucleotides are TGCAGCGCCCTCGGAGGGGGCGACACTGAAGCTTTCTTT.

The chain recombines TRBV19 with TRBJ1-4, with unresolved D. Trimming left V 4 bases short and J 0 bases short, with 9 bases between. Germline V lookup: CDR1 LNHDA, CDR2 SQIVND (reference sequence). This CDR3 is 15 amino acids long. CDR3 amino acids: CASSKQSATNEKLFF. The CDR3 nucleotides read TGTGCCAGTAGTAAACAGTCCGCAACTAATGAAAAACTGTTTTTT. The variable domain in full, completed from reference TRBV19 and TRBJ1-4, reads DGGITQSPKYLFRKEGQNVTLSCEQNLNHDAMYWYRQDPGQGLRLIYYSQIVNDFQKGDIAEGYSVSREKKESFPLTVTSAQKNPTAFYLCASSKQSATNEKLFFGSGTQLSVL.

The chain couples TRBV10-3 to TRBJ2-4; TRBD2 matches at 11 bases. In germline, CDR1 is ENHRY, CDR2 SYGVKD. CDR3 length: 16 residues. The ends lost 6 bases at V and 9 bases at J; junction bases unmatched: 13. Here the CDR3 reads CAIRSGTSGPEGIQYF. CDR3 sequence (DNA): TGTGCCATCAGGTCCGGGACTAGCGGACCGGAAGGCATTCAGTACTTC.

CDR3 sequence: CASSPGVAGYYEQYF. The CDR3 region has the DNA TGTGCCAGCAGCCCTGGGGTCGCGGGTTACTACGAGCAGTACTTC. The chain combines TRBV7-3 with TRBJ2-7; a weak D match, TRBD2 (5 bases). CDR1 SGHTA and CDR2 FQGTGA come from the germline V gene. CDR3 size: 15 residues. Trimming took 5 bases from V and 3 from J, leaving 17 bases between them.

The rearrangement links TRBV30 to TRBJ1-5; 8 bases match TRBD1. From germline, CDR1 is GTSNPN and CDR2 SVGIG (reference sequence). With V trimmed by 0 bases and J by 9 bases, 10 bases remained unmatched. The CDR3 is made up of 15 amino acids. Here the CDR3 DNA reads TGTGCCTGGAGTGTACGATCAGGGGGCGCGAGGCCCCAGCATTTT. Its protein is CAWSVRSGGARPQHF.

This chain joins TRBV4-2 and TRBJ2-2; TRBD1 aligns across 12 bases. With V trimmed by 2 bases and J by 6 bases, 7 bases remained unmatched. Germline V gene sequence: CDR1 LGHNA, CDR2 YNFKEQ. This CDR3 spans 17 amino acids. DNA for the CDR3: TGTGCCAGCAGCCAACGTCCGGGACAGGGGGCGGCCGGGGAGCTGTTTTTT. Its translation is CASSQRPGQGAAGELFF.

The chain joins TRBV9 to TRBJ1-1, with D possibly being TRBD1 (5 bases). The V gene lost 6 bases and the J gene lost 1 base, with 13 bases spanning the gap. CDR3 length: 14 residues. CDR1 and CDR2 from the germline V gene are SGDLS and YYNGEE. CDR3 sequence (DNA): TGTGCCAGCACCTCGGTAGGGGCGAACACTGAAGCTTTCTTT. It yields the protein CASTSVGANTEAFF.

This rearrangement joins TRBV4-2 to TRBJ2-3; D gene ambiguous. Germline V gene sequence: CDR1 LGHNA, CDR2 YNFKEQ. This CDR3 spans 18 amino acids. The V gene lost 0 bases and the J gene lost 6 bases, with 22 bases spanning the gap. The CDR3 sequence is CASSQDIPGSSGRDTQYF. The CDR3 nucleotides are TGTGCCAGCAGCCAAGATATACCCGGAAGTTCAGGTCGTGATACGCAGTATTTT.

The chain is built from TRBV4-3 and TRBJ2-7; 9 bases match TRBD1. After removal of 5 bases from V and 3 bases from J, the junction contained 8 bases not matched to a gene. Germline V lookup: CDR1 LGHNA, CDR2 YSLEER. This CDR3 has 15 amino acids. CDR3 sequence reads: CASSTQGTGIYEQYF. DNA for the CDR3: TGCGCCAGCAGCACTCAGGGGACAGGGATCTACGAGCAGTACTTC.

This clone was found a few times. V gene TRBV4-2 combines with J gene TRBJ1-5, with TRBD1 matching 8 bases. Germline V gene sequence: CDR1 LGHNA, CDR2 YNFKEQ. The CDR3 spans 15 residues. The V segment lost 3 bases and the J segment 6 bases; nucleotides outside the gene matches: 7. The CDR3 nucleotides are TGTGCCAGCAGCCAGGACAGGGAAATTGGTCAGCCCCAGCATTTT. It yields the protein CASSQDREIGQPQHF.

The chain recombines TRBV30 with TRBJ1-6, with D possibly being TRBD1 (6 bases). Germline CDR1 and CDR2: GTSNPN and SVGIG (reference sequence). V was clipped by 2 bases and J by 3 bases, with 8 bases between them. This CDR3 region has 14 residues. CDR3 amino acids: CAWSRGGYNSPLHF. The CDR3 region has the DNA TGTGCCTGGAGTAGGGGGGGCTATAATTCACCCCTCCACTTT.

The J gene is TRBJ1-6, the V gene TRBV10-1, with D possibly TRBD1 on 6 matching bases. The germline gives CDR1 WNHNN, CDR2 SYGVQD (reference sequence). V lost 8 bases, J lost 10 bases, and 15 bases lay in between. This CDR3 spans 13 amino acids. The CDR3, as DNA: TGCGCCAGCCAGCTGAACAGGGAATCACCCCTCCACTTT. Its translation: CASQLNRESPLHF.

Here the CDR3 reads CASSLGQVTDTQYF. The CDR3, as DNA: TGCGCCAGCAGCTTAGGACAGGTCACAGATACGCAGTATTTT. The chain has TRBV5-1 and TRBJ2-3, with 7 bases aligning to TRBD1. This CDR3 has 14 residues. CDR1 and CDR2 (germline): SGHRS, YFSETQ. V was pared by 2 bases and J by 2 bases, with 2 bases of the junction left unmatched.

The rearrangement joins TRBV5-4 to TRBJ1-4; D unresolved. The length of the CDR3 is 16 residues. CDR1 SGHNT and CDR2 YYREEE come from the germline V gene (reference sequence). V lost 3 bases and J lost 1, with 13 bases in between. CDR3 DNA: TGTGCCAGCAGCTCCCTGGGAGAGGGAACTAATGAAAAACTGTTTTTT. Amino acids: CASSSLGEGTNEKLFF.

J is TRBJ1-6 and V is TRBV6-5; no clear D gene. The V end was cut by 6 bases, the J end by 14 bases, with 14 bases between. The CDR3 length is 12 residues. CDR1 is MNHEY and CDR2 is SVGAGI in the germline V gene. The CDR3 bases are TGTGCCAGCAGCTCCTCCGACTGGTCCCTCCACTTT. This encodes CASSSSDWSLHF.

The rearrangement links TRBV28 to TRBJ1-2; no reliable D call. From germline, CDR1 is MDHEN and CDR2 SYDVKM. The CDR3 runs to 16 residues. V lost 2 bases and J 5 bases, leaving 18 bases between the germline ends. The CDR3 protein is CASSLVLKSNRYGYTF. The CDR3 DNA reads TGTGCCAGCAGTTTAGTGTTGAAGAGCAACCGTTATGGCTACACCTTC.

The CDR3 protein is CASSRTYRAHIQYF. DNA of the CDR3: TGTGCCAGCAGCCGCACCTACAGGGCGCACATTCAGTACTTC. The chain couples TRBV28 to TRBJ2-4; maybe TRBD1 (6 bases). Germline values: CDR1 MDHEN, CDR2 SYDVKM. The CDR3 totals 14 residues. Between the trimmed V and J ends, which lost 6 bases and 8 bases, there was a span of 17 bases.

The sample holds a few counts of this clone. The CDR3 protein is CASSLLGQGLPEAFF. The CDR3 bases are TGTGCCAGCAGCTTATTAGGACAGGGTCTTCCTGAAGCTTTCTTT. The chain recombines TRBV7-8 with TRBJ1-1, with TRBD1 matching over 8 bases. CDR1 is SGHVS and CDR2 is FQNEAQ in the germline V gene. The CDR3 sequence is 15 residues long. V shed 2 bases, J shed 6 bases, and the junction held 8 bases outside the gene matches.

CDR3: CASFSGGQAETQYF. The DNA for the CDR3 is TGCGCCAGCTTCTCAGGCGGGCAGGCAGAGACCCAGTACTTC. The J gene is TRBJ2-5, the V gene TRBV5-1; tentatively, D is TRBD2 (5 bases). V dropped 7 bases and J dropped 4 bases, with 17 bases sitting between them. This CDR3 comprises 14 residues. Per germline, CDR1 SGHRS and CDR2 YFSETQ.